A single sample is the source of the 27 T cell receptor beta chains below, sequenced in a study of identical twins. One entry per CDR3 protein results from TCRdb running MiXCR on the 5' RACE reads. Of about 810,000 distinct CDR3 sequences listed, around an eighth are singletons. A further study also used this sample, focusing on yellow fever vaccine responses in identical twins.

The sequencing input was PBMCs. Receptor source: a woman under 30 in good health.

This clonotype has more than one count but fewer than ten. The CDR3 loop is CASSPGTSLDTQYF. The CDR3 DNA follows: TGTGCCAGCTCACCCGGGACTAGCTTAGATACGCAGTATTTT. V usage is TRBV18 and J usage is TRBJ2-3; 9 bases agree with TRBD2. Germline CDR1 reads KGHSH; CDR2 reads LQKENI. The ends lost 3 bases at V and 5 bases at J; junction bases unmatched: 3. The length of the CDR3 is 14 residues.

This clonotype was seen only a few times. J is TRBJ2-1 and V is TRBV14; possibly TRBD1 or TRBD2 for D (6 bases each). Looked up from germline, CDR1 is SGHDN and CDR2 is FVKESK. The length of the CDR3 is 13 residues. The V end lost 2 bases, the J end lost 7 bases, and 9 bases lay between the germline ends. CDR3 in amino acids: CASSQQGRNEQFF. The CDR3 bases are TGTGCCAGCAGCCAACAGGGGAGGAATGAGCAGTTCTTC.

The chain joins TRBV20-1 to TRBJ2-7, with 9 positions matching TRBD1. Losses at the gene ends were 3 bases for V and 4 bases for J; bases not matched to a gene: 7. Germline CDR1 and CDR2: DFQATT and SNEGSKA (reference sequence). This CDR3 is 14 amino acids long. The CDR3 protein is CSASHPGQGYEQYF. The CDR3 DNA reads as TGCAGTGCTAGTCACCCGGGACAGGGTTACGAGCAGTACTTC.

The chain joins TRBV5-1 to TRBJ2-3; D possibly uses TRBD1 or TRBD2 (5 bases each). Germline values: CDR1 SGHRS, CDR2 YFSETQ. This CDR3 contains 18 residues. Deletions cut 2 bases from V and 2 bases from J, with 21 bases between. The CDR3 DNA is TGCGCCAGCAGCTTTCGTTCCGGGACCGCAAGTAACACAGATACGCAGTATTTT. Translating it yields CASSFRSGTASNTDTQYF.

This clonotype was recorded a few times. The chain carries TRBV3-1 and TRBJ2-5, with D perhaps matching TRBD1 (8 bases). V lost 1 base to trimming and J lost 7 bases, with 13 bases between them. The CDR3 is 14 amino acids. The germline V gene has CDR1 LGHDT and CDR2 YNNKEL (reference sequence). CDR3 sequence (DNA): TGTGCCAGCAGCCAAGGACAGGGGAGGGTGACCCAGTACTTC. This translates into CASSQGQGRVTQYF.

The V gene is TRBV5-5, the J gene TRBJ2-5, with 12 nucleotides matching TRBD2. From germline, CDR1 is SGHKS and CDR2 YYEKEE (reference sequence). This CDR3 spans 15 amino acids. The V segment lost 4 bases and the J segment 4 bases; nucleotides outside the gene matches: 5. CDR3 sequence reads: CASSRLAGEVETQYF. CDR3 coding DNA: TGTGCCAGCAGCCGACTAGCGGGAGAGGTAGAGACCCAGTACTTC.

A few counts support this clonotype. The chain carries TRBV7-6 and TRBJ2-3, with 10 positions matching TRBD1. CDR1 is SGHVS and CDR2 is FNYEAQ in the germline V gene. CDR3 length: 16 residues. V dropped 3 bases and J dropped 4; count of bases not matched to a gene: 7. CDR3: CASSFLRQGASDTQYF. CDR3 in DNA: TGTGCCAGCAGCTTCTTAAGACAGGGGGCATCAGATACGCAGTATTTT.

This clonotype was recorded a few times. CDR3: CATRTLSTGGEKLFF. In DNA form, the CDR3 reads TGTGCCACTCGGACCCTATCAACTGGCGGTGAAAAACTGTTTTTT. The chain combines TRBV15 with TRBJ1-4; D unclear. V dropped 9 bases and J dropped 7 bases, with 21 bases sitting between them. The CDR3 consists of 15 residues. The germline V gene encodes CDR1 LNHNV and CDR2 YYDKDF (reference sequence).

This clonotype was counted between two and nine times. This rearrangement joins TRBV7-8 to TRBJ1-3; TRBD1 might be the D (6 bases). Per the germline V gene, CDR1 is SGHVS and CDR2 is FQNEAQ. Trimming left V 4 bases short and J 0 bases short, with 10 bases between. There are 15 residues in the CDR3. CDR3 DNA: TGTGCCAGCAGCTGGGACAAAAACTCTGGAAACACCATATATTTT. Translating gives CASSWDKNSGNTIYF.

This clonotype was seen more than once but under ten times. V gene TRBV5-1 combines with J gene TRBJ2-6, with D perhaps given as TRBD1 or TRBD2 (5 bases each). V was trimmed by 0 bases and J by 2 bases, leaving 9 bases between them. Germline V gene sequence: CDR1 SGHRS, CDR2 YFSETQ. The CDR3 covers 16 residues. DNA of the CDR3: TGCGCCAGCAGCTTGGGGGACCTAACTGGGGCCAACGTCCTGACTTTC. Residues: CASSLGDLTGANVLTF.

With regard to this clonotype: The junction does not match germline at one end; this may be a read error. The V call is TRBV3-1, the J call TRBJ1-1, with TRBD1 as a possible D gene (6 bases). The CDR3 extends over 16 amino acids. CDR1 and CDR2 from the germline V gene are LGHDT and YNNKEL (reference sequence). CDR3 loop: CASIQDLQGVNTEAFF. The CDR3 DNA follows: TGTGCCAGCATCCAAGACTTACAGGGCGTGAACACTGAAGCTTTCTTT.

This clonotype showed up just a few times. This chain connects TRBV7-7 to TRBJ2-1; TRBD2 aligns across 8 bases. CDR1 SSHAT and CDR2 FNYEAQ come from the germline V gene (reference sequence). The CDR3 is made up of 15 amino acids. The V and J ends lost 2 bases and 7 bases, in that order; junction bases with no gene match: 7. CDR3 bases: TGTGCCAGCAGCTTAAATAGCGGGGAAAGTAATGAGCAGTTCTTC. Translation: CASSLNSGESNEQFF.

The DNA for the CDR3 is TGCGCCAGCAGCTTACCTGGGGCGGGCTACACCGGGGAGCTGTTTTTT. This translates into CASSLPGAGYTGELFF. This chain links TRBV5-1 with TRBJ2-2; the D call may be TRBD1 or TRBD2 (5 bases each). This CDR3 contains 16 residues. Trimming stripped 2 bases from V and 3 bases from J, with 14 bases between. The germline V gene has CDR1 SGHRS and CDR2 YFSETQ.

The table lists this clonotype with a few counts. The chain couples TRBV11-2 to TRBJ2-1; weak D call: TRBD2 (5 bases). The CDR3 extends over 17 amino acids. V was trimmed by 7 bases and J by 0 bases, leaving 19 bases between them. The germline V gene has CDR1 SGHAT and CDR2 FQNNGV. The CDR3 region has the DNA TGTGCCAGCACCCAGTGGGTCGGGATAAGCTCCTACAATGAGCAGTTCTTC. It codes for CASTQWVGISSYNEQFF.

This rearrangement joins TRBV25-1 to TRBJ1-1; no firm D call. V dropped 4 bases and J dropped 1 base, with 16 bases sitting between them. This CDR3 comprises 16 residues. Germline V lookup: CDR1 MGHDK, CDR2 SYGVNS. The chain's CDR3 is CASSATILPRNTEAFF. For the CDR3, the DNA is TGTGCCAGCAGTGCGACGATACTCCCACGGAACACTGAAGCTTTCTTT.

The sample holds a few counts of this clonotype. This chain joins TRBV5-1 and TRBJ2-3; D not certain. Germline V gives CDR1 SGHRS, CDR2 YFSETQ. There are 16 residues in the CDR3. Trimming removed 0 bases at V and 0 bases at J, with 11 bases between. The CDR3 protein is CASSLGGTPSTDTQYF. CDR3 DNA: TGCGCCAGCAGCTTGGGAGGAACTCCTAGCACAGATACGCAGTATTTT.

This clonotype was observed a handful of times. This sequence joins TRBV19 and TRBJ2-6, with TRBD1 identical over 7 bases. The V gene end was trimmed by 4 bases and the J gene end by 0 bases; junction bases not matched to a gene: 9. From germline, CDR1 is LNHDA and CDR2 SQIVND (reference sequence). The CDR3 has 18 amino acids. CDR3 DNA: TGTGCCAGTAGTACCGAGACAGGGAAACTCTCTGGGGCCAACGTCCTGACTTTC. Protein product: CASSTETGKLSGANVLTF.

This clonotype was seen at least ten times. The chain links TRBV7-9 to TRBJ2-2, with D possibly being TRBD1 (5 bases). The V end lost 1 base, the J end lost 2 bases, and 11 bases lay between the germline ends. Germline V gene sequence: CDR1 SEHNR, CDR2 FQNEAQ (reference sequence). The CDR3 is 16 residues long. The CDR3 DNA sequence: TGTGCCAGCAGCTTAGGGGCAGGGTCCAACACCGGGGAGCTGTTTTTT. This gives the protein CASSLGAGSNTGELFF.

This clonotype was seen only a few times. The V gene is TRBV19, the J gene TRBJ2-3; D is possibly TRBD1 (6 bases). The CDR3 contains 15 residues. In germline, CDR1 is LNHDA, CDR2 SQIVND (reference sequence). Trimming removed 6 bases from V and 1 base from J, with 14 bases in between. The CDR3 DNA sequence: TGTGCCAGTAGCTTGGACAGAAGGGGCACAGATACGCAGTATTTT. Encoded protein: CASSLDRRGTDTQYF.

This clonotype was counted at least ten times. V usage is TRBV28 and J usage is TRBJ2-1; 7 bases map to TRBD1. The germline gives CDR1 MDHEN, CDR2 SYDVKM. There are 17 residues in the CDR3. Trimming removed 3 bases from V and 8 bases from J; junction bases left unmatched: 16. This CDR3 reads CASSLGLGTANGDEQFF. The CDR3 nucleotides are TGTGCCAGCAGTTTGGGGTTAGGGACAGCGAACGGGGATGAGCAGTTCTTC.

This clonotype was seen a handful of times. The chain has TRBV5-1 and TRBJ1-1, with D maybe TRBD1 (5 bases). In germline, CDR1 is SGHRS, CDR2 YFSETQ. V was trimmed by 3 bases and J by 0 bases, leaving 9 bases between them. The CDR3 sequence is 14 residues long. CDR3 sequence (DNA): TGCGCCAGCAGCTGGGACCCGATGAACACTGAAGCTTTCTTT. Amino acid sequence: CASSWDPMNTEAFF.

This clonotype was detected only a few times. The rearrangement uses TRBV10-1 and TRBJ1-6, with D uncertain. CDR1 and CDR2 (germline): WNHNN, SYGVQD (reference sequence). This CDR3 spans 13 amino acids. Trimming took off 2 bases at V and 2 bases at J, with 1 base between the two ends. The CDR3 DNA follows: TGCGCCAGCAGTGAGACCTATAATTCACCCCTCCACTTT. It specifies CASSETYNSPLHF.

This clonotype was seen repeatedly, ten times or more. The chain uses TRBV6-1 and TRBJ2-7; D perhaps matches TRBD1 (6 bases). The CDR3 is 13 residues long. V lost 6 bases and J 2 bases, leaving 11 bases between the germline ends. Germline CDR1 MNHNS, CDR2 SASEGT. The CDR3 DNA reads TGTGCCAGCAGCCCGACAGGCCCCTACGAGCAGTACGTC. It is translated as CASSPTGPYEQYV.

J is TRBJ1-1 and V is TRBV3-1, with D possibly matching TRBD1 (6 bases). The CDR3 spans 14 residues. V gave up 1 base and J gave up 4 bases, with 10 bases separating them. Germline CDR1 reads LGHDT; CDR2 reads YNNKEL (reference sequence). The CDR3 nucleotides read TGTGCCAGCAGCCAAGGGGGGGCAAGCACTGAAGCTTTCTTT. Amino acid sequence: CASSQGGASTEAFF.

This clonotype was seen only a few times. The gene calls are TRBV7-9 and TRBJ2-7, with D maybe TRBD2 (6 bases). This CDR3 comprises 15 residues. Trimming left V 8 bases short and J 9 bases short, with 26 bases between. Germline lookup yields CDR1 SEHNR and CDR2 FQNEAQ (reference sequence). CDR3 in DNA: TGTGCCAGCGCTCAACCGGACCGCGGGATGGTTACGCAGTACTTC. As protein: CASAQPDRGMVTQYF.

The table lists this clonotype with a few counts. This sequence joins TRBV7-9 and TRBJ2-2; possibly TRBD1 for D (6 bases). Germline CDR1 reads SEHNR; CDR2 reads FQNEAQ (reference sequence). The CDR3 covers 15 residues. V lost 4 bases, J lost 2 bases, and 11 bases lay in between. The CDR3 DNA reads TGTGCCAGCAGCTCACCCGGGACAAACACCGGGGAGCTGTTTTTT. This codes for CASSSPGTNTGELFF.

V usage is TRBV6-4 and J usage is TRBJ1-5; a weak D match, TRBD1 (6 bases). Germline lookup yields CDR1 MRHNA and CDR2 SNTAGT. The CDR3 spans 15 residues. V was pared by 4 bases and J by 2 bases, with 12 bases between. CDR3 nucleotide sequence: TGTGCCAGCAGTGTGGTAGGGGGGGGCAATCAGCCCCAGCATTTT. This codes for CASSVVGGGNQPQHF.